This T cell receptor beta chain was sequenced during a study of beta chain features in type 1 diabetes. General study findings and limits: Overrepresentation of cells with high TCR expression could result from cDNA sequencing. Patients with Type 1 diabetes showed moderately but significantly shorter TCRB CDR3s in all four CD4+ subsets. For type 1 diabetes patients, VDJ junctions showed fewer insertions and more deletions. Patients showed naive, central memory and Treg TCRB repertoires that appeared more similar than those of healthy donors.

Populations isolated by sorting all had purity greater than 95%. This CDR3 has 14 residues. Trimming took 5 bases from V and 4 from J, leaving 14 bases between them. Germline loops: CDR1 SGHAT, CDR2 FQNNGV. In the case of this clone: The antigen is undetermined.

TCRB transcripts that were expressed got sequenced, as all of the isolated RNA had been reverse transcribed. Data came from immunoSEQ multiplex PCR; TCRdb stores just in-frame clones and leaves some out. The sample lists 300,000 to 400,000 clones, about a tenth occurring once. The TCR sequence derives from a man under 40 with type 1 diabetes. V gene TRBV11-2 combines with J gene TRBJ2-5; D is possibly TRBD1 or TRBD2 (6 bases each). Input material: central memory CD4+ T cells from blood. As DNA, the CDR3 is TGTGCCAGCAGCCCTCCGGGGGCCGCAGAGACCCAGTACTTC. As protein: CASSPPGAAETQYF.